This TCR beta chain was captured in a study of shared clonotypes between healthy human individuals. V gave up 3 bases and J gave up 6 bases, with 10 bases separating them. In germline, CDR1 is KGHSH, CDR2 LQKENI. The CDR3 is made up of 13 amino acids. This clone is a singleton in its sample. Naive CD4+ cells were CD45RA-selected; the remaining cells were memory. The material for each subset, its genomic DNA, was split evenly across several immunoSEQ plates. Using immunoSEQ multiplex PCR, the repertoire was profiled, and TCRdb retains in-frame clones only, with some absent. The table has some 2,000,000 clones, more than 90% seen once.

Sequenced input: naive CD4+ T cells sorted from blood. Subset reported: CD45RA+ positively selected. This chain connects TRBV18 to TRBJ2-3; D not certain. This TCR came from a man between 18 and 29 years old in good health. The CDR3 is CASSPTSPDTQYF. The DNA for the CDR3 is TGTGCCAGCTCACCCACCAGCCCGGATACGCAGTATTTT.